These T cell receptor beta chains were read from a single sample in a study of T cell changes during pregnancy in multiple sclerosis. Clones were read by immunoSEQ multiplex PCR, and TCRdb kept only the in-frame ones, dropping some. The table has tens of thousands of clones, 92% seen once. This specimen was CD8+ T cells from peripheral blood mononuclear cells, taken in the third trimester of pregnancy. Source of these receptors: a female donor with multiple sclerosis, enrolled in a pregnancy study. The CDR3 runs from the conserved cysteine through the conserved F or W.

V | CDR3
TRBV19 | CASKKSGSRYNEQFF
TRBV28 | CASEGYEQYF
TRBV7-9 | CAGGHSGTGVREQYF
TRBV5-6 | CASSPTTTGYQETQYF
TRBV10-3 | CAISAPGGGKETQYF
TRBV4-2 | CASSQGEVGLHNEQFF
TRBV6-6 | CASSYSIGGYEQYF
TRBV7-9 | CATRPDHIGGFGSTDTQYF
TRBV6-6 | CASSYSAGNQPQHF
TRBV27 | CASSTTGNEQFF
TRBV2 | CASSETSGSYRNIQYF
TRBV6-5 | CASSYGTGDGNTIYF
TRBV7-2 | CASSVRLHEQYF
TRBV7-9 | CASGPKEEETQYF
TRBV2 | CASTGTSGTYEQYF
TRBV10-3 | CASGIMEYEQYF
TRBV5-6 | CASSRAGQGQGHEQFF
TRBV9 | CASSVTESSYEQYF
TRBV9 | CASSDTSGKGAEQFF
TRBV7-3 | CASSLAPSGSNEQFF
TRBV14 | CASSQVSHGGSYEQYF
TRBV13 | CASSLRQGNTEAFF
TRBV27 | CASSLGRATEAFF
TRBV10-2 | CATRTGDEAFF
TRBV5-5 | CASSLTDRDPNEKLFF
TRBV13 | CASTFDSQETQYF
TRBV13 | CASSSSSGRYNEQFF
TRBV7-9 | CASSFSGEETQYF
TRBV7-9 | CASSHPLSEQYF
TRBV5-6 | CASSLASGEIYGYTF
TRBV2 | CASSRPRGNQETQYF
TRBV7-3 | CASSLSGSTYNEQFF
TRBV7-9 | CASSLEGGDSNQPQHF
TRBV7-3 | CASSLRMAEGRTEAFF
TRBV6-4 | CASSPSGNQETQYF
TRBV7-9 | CASSPPGGNHLNTEAFF
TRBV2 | CASTIRDSLQTQYF
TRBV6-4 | CASTYRQLPYEQYF
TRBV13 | CASSERTDGTEAFF
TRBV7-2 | CASSLNVGQGDGYTF
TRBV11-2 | CASSSFIMPRLGTDTQYF
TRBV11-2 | CASSSGLAGVGASYEQYF
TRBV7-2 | CASSPLLYNEQFF
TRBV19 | CASSNLNEGSNQPQHF
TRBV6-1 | CANREGGRSTDTQYF